Presented here are 29 T cell receptor beta chains from one specimen sequenced in a study of cytomegalovirus exposure and HLA in healthy donors. A multiplex PCR was run with 60 Vbeta primers and 13 Jbeta primers. Method: immunoSEQ multiplex PCR; TCRdb's copy keeps in-frame clones and lacks some. This sample has 100,000 to 150,000 clones, with 8.5% to 9% found just once. Specimen: PBMCs. Source of these receptors: a woman between 40 and 55 years old in good health and CMV-seropositive.

This rearrangement joins TRBV5-1 to TRBJ2-1; D might be TRBD2 (6 bases). Trimming removed 0 bases from V and 2 bases from J, with 9 bases in between. Germline CDR1 and CDR2: SGHRS and YFSETQ. The CDR3 consists of 15 residues. The CDR3: CASSLVPSAYNEQFF. CDR3 DNA: TGCGCCAGCAGCTTGGTTCCTAGCGCCTACAATGAGCAGTTCTTC.

The chain links TRBV30 to TRBJ2-2, with 7 nucleotides matching TRBD1. V gave up 5 bases and J gave up 6 bases; unmatched junction bases: 6. The CDR3 runs to 13 residues. CDR1 is GTSNPN and CDR2 is SVGIG in the germline V gene (reference sequence). This CDR3 reads CAWGLQGAGELFF. CDR3 bases: TGTGCCTGGGGGCTCCAGGGGGCCGGGGAGCTGTTTTTT.

V is TRBV6-5 and J is TRBJ2-3; D not resolved. This CDR3 spans 12 amino acids. V lost 6 bases and J lost 5, with 9 bases in between. CDR1 MNHEY and CDR2 SVGAGI come from the germline V gene. The CDR3 loop is CASRSSRDTQYF. Here the CDR3 DNA reads TGTGCCAGCAGATCCAGTCGAGATACGCAGTATTTT.

This clone was counted only a few times. The rearrangement uses TRBV11-2 and TRBJ1-4, with 10 bases aligning to TRBD1. CDR1 and CDR2 (germline): SGHAT, FQNNGV. The CDR3 runs 15 residues. The V gene end was trimmed by 4 bases and the J gene end by 7 bases; junction bases not matched to a gene: 6. The CDR3 DNA reads as TGTGCCAGCAGCTCTAGGACAGGGGGGGCTGAAAAACTGTTTTTT. Its protein is CASSSRTGGAEKLFF.

The chain couples TRBV5-4 to TRBJ2-1, with D perhaps TRBD1 (7 bases). This CDR3 region has 13 residues. V lost 0 bases, J lost 7 bases, and 8 bases lay in between. Germline V gene lookup returns CDR1 SGHNT and CDR2 YYREEE (reference sequence). This CDR3 is CASSLAGGNEQFF. The DNA of the CDR3 is TGTGCCAGCAGCTTGGCAGGGGGGAATGAGCAGTTCTTC.

The rearrangement joins TRBV27 to TRBJ2-7, with a possible D match to TRBD1 (6 bases). Germline CDR1 and CDR2: MNHEY and SMNVEV (reference sequence). The V and J ends lost 6 bases and 0 bases respectively, with 15 bases between them. This CDR3 spans 15 amino acids. CDR3 nucleotide sequence: TGTGCCAGCAGCCTGAAAAGGGACAACTCCTACGAGCAGTACTTC. This encodes CASSLKRDNSYEQYF.

This clone was counted only a few times. This chain joins TRBV7-8 and TRBJ2-7; 7 nucleotides match TRBD1. The CDR3 spans 14 residues. The V and J ends lost 1 base and 5 bases, in that order; junction bases with no gene match: 5. CDR1 is SGHVS, CDR2 FQNEAQ, per germline. Written as DNA, the CDR3 is TGTGCCAGCAGCTTAGACAGGGGCCCCCACGAGCAGTACTTC. Translating gives CASSLDRGPHEQYF.

The CDR3, as DNA: TGTGCCAGCAGTGACTACATTTCGGGGTCACTAGCGGGGGGCAGGGATGAGCAGTTCTTC. Translating it yields CASSDYISGSLAGGRDEQFF. The V and J genes are TRBV6-4 and TRBJ2-1, with 12 positions matching TRBD2. The CDR3 covers 20 residues. Germline values: CDR1 MRHNA, CDR2 SNTAGT. Germline trimming cut 1 base from V and 8 bases from J; bases unmatched to any gene: 18.

The chain employs TRBV30 and TRBJ2-3; 8 bases match TRBD1. The germline CDR1 and CDR2 sequences are GTSNPN and SVGIG (reference sequence). This CDR3 is built from 15 residues. Trimming at V came to 1 base and at J to 1 base, leaving 4 bases not matched to a gene. The CDR3 DNA reads TGTGCCTGGAGTGCCGCACAGGGGGGCACAGATACGCAGTATTTT. It codes for CAWSAAQGGTDTQYF.

This clone occurred a few times. The chain is built from TRBV29-1 and TRBJ2-5; TRBD2 aligns across 13 bases. Trimming cost V 2 bases and J 2 bases; bases outside gene matches: 5. The CDR3 contains 16 residues. CDR1 SQVTM and CDR2 ANQGSEA come from the germline V gene. CDR3 in amino acids: CSVERTSGGAQETQYF. The CDR3 DNA is TGCAGCGTTGAAAGGACTAGCGGGGGAGCACAAGAGACCCAGTACTTC.

The chain has TRBV5-1 and TRBJ2-2, with 8 bases lining up with TRBD2. V shed 0 bases, J shed 6 bases, and the junction held 4 bases outside the gene matches. The CDR3 is 15 amino acids. The germline gives CDR1 SGHRS, CDR2 YFSETQ. CDR3 region: CASSLAWGLAGELFF. As DNA, the CDR3 is TGCGCCAGCAGCTTGGCGTGGGGACTAGCCGGGGAGCTGTTTTTT.

This clone was observed a handful of times. This chain connects TRBV5-1 to TRBJ2-2; possible D gene TRBD1, 7 bases. This CDR3 region has 15 residues. With 5 bases removed from V and 4 bases from J, the gap between germline ends came to 15 bases. Germline CDR1 is SGHRS and CDR2 is YFSETQ. CDR3 residues: CASRGRTGLTGELFF. The CDR3 DNA reads as TGCGCCAGCAGAGGGAGGACAGGACTCACCGGGGAGCTGTTTTTT. Based on the CDR3 plus reference TRBV5-1 and TRBJ2-2, the full variable domain is KAGVTQTPRYLIKTRGQQVTLSCSPISGHRSVSWYQQTPGQGLQFLFEYFSETQRNKGNFPGRFSGRQFSNSRSEMNVSTLELGDSALYLCASRGRTGLTGELFFGEGSRLTVL.

The chain is built from TRBV7-6 and TRBJ1-2; the match to TRBD1 covers 7 bases. The CDR3 has 13 residues. Germline assignment: CDR1 SGHVS and CDR2 FNYEAQ. The V and J ends lost 5 bases and 6 bases, in that order; junction bases with no gene match: 6. The CDR3 protein is CASSGRDRHGYTF. For the CDR3, the DNA is TGTGCCAGCAGCGGCCGGGACAGACATGGCTACACCTTC.

V and J are TRBV11-3 and TRBJ2-1, with D possibly being TRBD1 (5 bases). The CDR3 is 16 amino acids. Germline V gene lookup returns CDR1 SGHNT and CDR2 YENEEA. Trimming removed 4 bases at V and 0 bases at J, with 13 bases between. CDR3 nucleotides: TGTGCCAGCAGCTCCAGGGTGGCAGCCTCCTACAATGAGCAGTTCTTC. It codes for CASSSRVAASYNEQFF.

The chain is built from TRBV29-1 and TRBJ2-4; 7 bases map to TRBD1. This CDR3 spans 14 amino acids. V trimming: 6 bases; J trimming: 0 bases; junction bases outside the gene matches: 5. Per germline, CDR1 SQVTM and CDR2 ANQGSEA. The CDR3 loop is CSVWDSLAKNIQYF. The CDR3 DNA sequence: TGCAGCGTCTGGGACAGCCTAGCCAAAAACATTCAGTACTTC. Looking up the rest from reference TRBV29-1 and TRBJ2-4 gives the full variable domain: SAVISQKPSRDICQRGTSLTIQCQVDSQVTMMFWYRQQPGQSLTLIATANQGSEATYESGFVIDKFPISRPNLTFSTLTVSNMSPEDSSIYLCSVWDSLAKNIQYFGAGTRLSVL.

The rearrangement uses TRBV18 and TRBJ1-4, with 10 bases matching TRBD1. This CDR3 is 16 amino acids long. Per germline, CDR1 KGHSH and CDR2 LQKENI. After removal of 2 bases from V and 4 bases from J, the junction contained 4 bases not matched to a gene. The CDR3 reads CASSPRDRGGNEKLFF. The CDR3 DNA is TGTGCCAGCTCACCAAGGGACAGGGGAGGTAATGAAAAACTGTTTTTT.

This clone was observed a handful of times. V is TRBV27 and J is TRBJ2-7; 7 bases agree with TRBD1. The CDR3 extends over 14 amino acids. The J segment lost 2 bases and the V segment lost 4 bases, leaving 5 bases of the junction unmatched. Germline-derived CDR1 and CDR2 are MNHEY and SMNVEV (reference sequence). The CDR3 nucleotides read TGTGCCAGCAGTTCAACAGGGGTCACCTACGAGCAGTACTTC. Protein: CASSSTGVTYEQYF.

CDR3 amino acids: CASSFLKRQAGTEAFF. The CDR3 nucleotides are TGTGCCAGCAGCTTTTTGAAGAGACAGGCCGGCACTGAAGCTTTCTTT. The genes are TRBV5-4 and TRBJ1-1, with a possible D match to TRBD1 (6 bases). Trimming cost V 2 bases and J 4 bases, with 18 bases left between them. The CDR3 is made up of 16 amino acids. Germline CDR1 SGHNT, CDR2 YYREEE (reference sequence).

The chain links TRBV10-1 to TRBJ2-7; the match to TRBD2 covers 9 bases. J gave up 2 bases and V 4 bases, and 6 bases lay outside the gene matches. CDR3 length equals 15 residues. Germline CDR1 reads WNHNN; CDR2 reads SYGVQD (reference sequence). CDR3 in DNA: TGCGCCAGCAGTGCGGAAGCGGGGGGACCCTACGAGCAGTACTTC. The encoded protein is CASSAEAGGPYEQYF.

This clone was found a few times. The V and J genes are TRBV4-2 and TRBJ2-3, with D tentatively TRBD2 (6 bases). V was pared by 4 bases and J by 4 bases, with 15 bases between. This CDR3 is built from 15 residues. Looked up from germline, CDR1 is LGHNA and CDR2 is YNFKEQ. The CDR3 nucleotides are TGTGCCAGCAGCCTCCGCGCCTCTAGCGCAGATACGCAGTATTTT. Residues: CASSLRASSADTQYF.

The chain couples TRBV19 to TRBJ1-5; TRBD1 matches at 9 bases. Germline V gene lookup returns CDR1 LNHDA and CDR2 SQIVND (reference sequence). With 3 bases clipped from V and 4 bases from J, the junction kept 4 bases outside the gene matches. The CDR3 length is 15 residues. The CDR3, as DNA: TGTGCCAGTAGTATGGACAGGGGAAGAAATCAGCCCCAGCATTTT. Translated: CASSMDRGRNQPQHF.

The chain links TRBV16 to TRBJ1-5, with 7 positions matching TRBD1. The trim removed 4 bases at V and 0 bases at J, leaving 3 bases unmatched. The CDR3 is 15 residues long. CDR1 KGHSY and CDR2 FQNENV come from the germline V gene. CDR3 sequence: CASSPRTGSNQPQHF. The CDR3 nucleotides are TGTGCCAGCAGCCCGAGGACAGGTAGCAATCAGCCCCAGCATTTT.

The V and J genes are TRBV7-9 and TRBJ1-1; D remains unclear. Germline CDR1 and CDR2: SEHNR and FQNEAQ (reference sequence). V dropped 3 bases and J dropped 11 bases, with 13 bases sitting between them. This CDR3 has 12 amino acids. The CDR3 loop reads CASSFLGSDAFF. As DNA, the CDR3 is TGTGCCAGCAGCTTTTTAGGGAGTGACGCTTTCTTT.

This clone was found a few times. The CDR3 coding sequence is TGTGCCTGGAGTGCCGGACATGGGCCGTACAATGAGCAGTTCTTC. Its translation: CAWSAGHGPYNEQFF. This chain connects TRBV30 to TRBJ2-1; TRBD1 is a possible D gene (5 bases). V was trimmed by 1 base and J by 4 bases, leaving 14 bases between them. The CDR3 has 15 amino acids. Per the germline V gene, CDR1 is GTSNPN and CDR2 is SVGIG (reference sequence).

The rearrangement uses TRBV4-1 and TRBJ1-5; the D is unclear. CDR1 is MGHRA and CDR2 is YSYEKL in the germline V gene. V was clipped by 0 bases and J by 7 bases, with 16 bases between them. This CDR3 has 16 residues. The CDR3 bases are TGCGCCAGCAGCCAAGAAGGCGCCGGGGTATGGCAGCCCCAGCATTTT. It specifies CASSQEGAGVWQPQHF.

This clone was seen more than once but under ten times. V usage is TRBV7-6 and J usage is TRBJ1-5; D not resolved. Per germline, CDR1 SGHVS and CDR2 FNYEAQ. Trimming took 5 bases from V and 6 from J, leaving 17 bases between them. The CDR3 sequence is 15 residues long. CDR3 sequence (DNA): TGTGCCAGCAGCCCCGGGAGGGATCTCACTCAGCCCCAGCATTTT. Protein sequence: CASSPGRDLTQPQHF.

This chain connects TRBV15 to TRBJ2-1, with TRBD2 identical over 7 bases. Germline assignment: CDR1 LNHNV and CDR2 YYDKDF (reference sequence). V was clipped by 5 bases and J by 7 bases; unmatched bases: 20. The CDR3 loop spans 18 amino acids. In DNA, the CDR3 is TGTGCCACCAGCGGAGCGTTCCCCAGGGAGGGAAGGAGGAATGAGCAGTTCTTC. Protein: CATSGAFPREGRRNEQFF. Full variable domain (missing parts from reference TRBV15 and TRBJ2-1): DAMVIQNPRYQVTQFGKPVTLSCSQTLNHNVMYWYQQKSSQAPKLLFHYYDKDFNNEADTPDNFQSRRPNTSFCFLDIRSPGLGDTAMYLCATSGAFPREGRRNEQFFGPGTRLTVL.

The chain combines TRBV10-2 with TRBJ1-6; 9 bases agree with TRBD1. J was trimmed by 0 bases and V by 4 bases; bases with no gene match: 7. In germline, CDR1 is WSHSY, CDR2 SAAADI. The CDR3 spans 18 residues. CDR3: CASSGTGVQSSYNSPLHF. CDR3 nucleotide sequence: TGCGCCAGCAGTGGGACAGGGGTCCAGAGCTCCTATAATTCACCCCTCCACTTT.

The gene calls are TRBV2 and TRBJ2-1, with TRBD2 matching over 12 bases. The CDR3 spans 15 residues. CDR1 and CDR2 (germline): SNHLY, FYNNEI. Losses at the gene ends were 4 bases for V and 8 bases for J; bases not matched to a gene: 6. CDR3 in DNA: TGTGCCAGCAGTGTACTAGCGGGGGGAGGGGATGAGCAGTTCTTC. Protein sequence: CASSVLAGGGDEQFF.